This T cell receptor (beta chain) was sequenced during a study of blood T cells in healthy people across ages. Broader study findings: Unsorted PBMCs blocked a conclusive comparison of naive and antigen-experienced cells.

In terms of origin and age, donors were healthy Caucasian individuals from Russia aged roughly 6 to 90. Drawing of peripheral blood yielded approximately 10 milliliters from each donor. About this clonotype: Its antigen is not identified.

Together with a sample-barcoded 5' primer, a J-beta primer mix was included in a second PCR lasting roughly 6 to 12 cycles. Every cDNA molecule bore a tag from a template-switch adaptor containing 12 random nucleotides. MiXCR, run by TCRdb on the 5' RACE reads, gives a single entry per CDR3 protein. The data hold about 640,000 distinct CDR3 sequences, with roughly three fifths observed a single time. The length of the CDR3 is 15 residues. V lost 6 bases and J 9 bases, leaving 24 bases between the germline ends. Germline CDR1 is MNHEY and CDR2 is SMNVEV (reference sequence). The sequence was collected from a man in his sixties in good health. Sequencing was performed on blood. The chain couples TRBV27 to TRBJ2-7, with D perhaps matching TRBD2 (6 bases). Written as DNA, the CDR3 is TGTGCCAGCAGCCCGACGGCGGGGACCGGGGCCGGGCAGTACTTC. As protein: CASSPTAGTGAGQYF.